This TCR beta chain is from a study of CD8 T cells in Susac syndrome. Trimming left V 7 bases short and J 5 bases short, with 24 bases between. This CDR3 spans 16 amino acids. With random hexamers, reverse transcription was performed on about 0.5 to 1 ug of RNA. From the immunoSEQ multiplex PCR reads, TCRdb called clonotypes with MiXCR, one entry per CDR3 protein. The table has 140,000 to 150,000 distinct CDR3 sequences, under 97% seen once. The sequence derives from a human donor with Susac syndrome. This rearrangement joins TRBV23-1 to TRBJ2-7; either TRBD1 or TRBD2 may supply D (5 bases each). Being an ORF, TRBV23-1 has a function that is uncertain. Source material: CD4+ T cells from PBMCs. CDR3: CASTPLLWSGTNEQYF. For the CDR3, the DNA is TGCGCCAGCACACCTCTTCTGTGGTCGGGGACCAACGAGCAGTACTTC.